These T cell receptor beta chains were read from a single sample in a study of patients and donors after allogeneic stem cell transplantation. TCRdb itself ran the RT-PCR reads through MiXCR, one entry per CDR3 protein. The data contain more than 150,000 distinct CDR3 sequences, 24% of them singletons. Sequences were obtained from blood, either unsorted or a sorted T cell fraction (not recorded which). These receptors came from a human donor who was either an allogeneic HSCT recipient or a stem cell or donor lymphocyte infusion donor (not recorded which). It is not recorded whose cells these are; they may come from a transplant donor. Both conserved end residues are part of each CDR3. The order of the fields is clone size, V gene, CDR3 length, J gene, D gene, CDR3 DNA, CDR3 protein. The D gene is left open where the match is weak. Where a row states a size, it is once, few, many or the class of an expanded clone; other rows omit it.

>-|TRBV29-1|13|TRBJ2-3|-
TGCAGCGTTGAGGGGGCCCTCACAGATACGCAGTATTTT
CSVEGALTDTQYF
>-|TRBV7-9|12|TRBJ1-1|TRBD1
TGTGCCAGCAGCTCACGGGAGGGGGCAGCTTTCTTT
CASSSREGAAFF
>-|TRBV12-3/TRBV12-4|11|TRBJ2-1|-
TGTGCCAGCAGCTCAGGGTTTGAGCAGTTCTTC
CASSSGFEQFF
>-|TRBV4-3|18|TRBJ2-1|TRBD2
TGCGCCAGCAGCCAAGATCCCTATCTAGCGGGAGGGTGGAATGAGCAGTTCTTC
CASSQDPYLAGGWNEQFF
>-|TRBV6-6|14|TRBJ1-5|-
TGTGCCAGCAGTTACGGGCAGCCCAATCAGCCCCAGCATTTT
CASSYGQPNQPQHF
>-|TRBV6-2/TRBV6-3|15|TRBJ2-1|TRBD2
TGTGCCAGCAGCGGACTAGCGGGATTATACAATGAGCAGTTCTTC
CASSGLAGLYNEQFF
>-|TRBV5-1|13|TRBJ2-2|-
TGCGCCAGCAGCGTTTCGTTGGCGGGGGAGCTGTTTTTT
CASSVSLAGELFF
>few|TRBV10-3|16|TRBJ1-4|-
TGTGCCATCAGTGAGTCGAGGACAGATACTAATGAAAAACTGTTTTTT
CAISESRTDTNEKLFF
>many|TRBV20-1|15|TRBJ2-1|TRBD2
TGCAGTGCTAGTCGGACTAGCGGGGTGGACAATGAGCAGTTCTTC
CSASRTSGVDNEQFF
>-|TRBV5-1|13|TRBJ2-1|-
TGCGCCAGCAGTATACCGGGGGACAATGAGCAGTTCTTC
CASSIPGDNEQFF
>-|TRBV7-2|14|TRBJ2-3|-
TGTGCCAGCAGCTTAGGAAGGGGTCTCGATACGCAGTATTTT
CASSLGRGLDTQYF
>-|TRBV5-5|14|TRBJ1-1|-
TGTGCCAGCAGACTCTCAGGTTTGAACACTGAAGCTTTCTTT
CASRLSGLNTEAFF
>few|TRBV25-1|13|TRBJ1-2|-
TGTGCCAGCAGCTCCTCGCGCGGAAATGGCTACACCTTC
CASSSSRGNGYTF
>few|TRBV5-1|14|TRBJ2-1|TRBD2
TGCGCCAGCAGGATTGGACTAGCCAGCACCGAGCAGTTCTTC
CASRIGLASTEQFF
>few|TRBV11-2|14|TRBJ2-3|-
TGTGCCAGCAGCTCCTACACGGGCACAGATACGCAGTATTTT
CASSSYTGTDTQYF
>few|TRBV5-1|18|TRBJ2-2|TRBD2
TGCGCCAGCAGCCTGGAGACTAGCGGGAGGGCGAACACCGGGGAGCTGTTTTTT
CASSLETSGRANTGELFF
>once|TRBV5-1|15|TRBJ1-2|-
TGCGCCAGCAGCTGGTCGGACCGGGGGTTCTATGGCTACACCTTC
CASSWSDRGFYGYTF
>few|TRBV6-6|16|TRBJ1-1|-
TGTGCCAGCAGTTACAGGACCAACCCCTTGAACACTGAAGCTTTCTTT
CASSYRTNPLNTEAFF
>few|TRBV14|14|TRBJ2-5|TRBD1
TGTGCCAGCAGCCAACAAGGGGGCCAGGAGACCCAGTACTTC
CASSQQGGQETQYF
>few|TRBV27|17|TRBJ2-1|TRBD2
TGTGCCAGCAGTGAACCGGGACTAGCGGGTCCCTACAATGAGCAGTTCTTC
CASSEPGLAGPYNEQFF
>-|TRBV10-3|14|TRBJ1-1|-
TGTGCCATCAGTGAGCTGGGGTCGAGAGAGGTAGCTTTCTTT
CAISELGSREVAFF
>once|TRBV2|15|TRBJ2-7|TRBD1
TGTGCCAGCAGCTCCCAGGGACAGGGTGTCTACGAGCAGTACTTC
CASSSQGQGVYEQYF
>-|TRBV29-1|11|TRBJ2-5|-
TGCAGCCAGGCGAGCCAAGAGACCCAGTACTTC
CSQASQETQYF
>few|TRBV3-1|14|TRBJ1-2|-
TGTGCCAGCAGCCAAACTTCAGCTAACTATGGCTACACCTTC
CASSQTSANYGYTF
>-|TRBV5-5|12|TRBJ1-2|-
TGTGCCAGCAGCCCCGGGTCCTATGGCTACACCTTC
CASSPGSYGYTF
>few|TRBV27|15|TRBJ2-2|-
TGTGCCAGCAGTTCGGTCAACCCACTAAGCGGGGAGCTGTTTTTT
CASSSVNPLSGELFF
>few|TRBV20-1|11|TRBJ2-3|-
TGCAGTGCTAGTAGGGGAGATACGCAGTATTTT
CSASRGDTQYF
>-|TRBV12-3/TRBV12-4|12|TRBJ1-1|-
TGTGCCAGCAGTTTCAAGGGAACTGAAGCTTTCTTT
CASSFKGTEAFF
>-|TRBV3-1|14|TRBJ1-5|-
TGTGCCAGCAGCCTCATGGGAGCCAATCAGCCCCAGCATTTT
CASSLMGANQPQHF
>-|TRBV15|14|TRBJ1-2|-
TGTGCCACCAGCCGAAACCAGGGTGGCTATGGCTACACCTTC
CATSRNQGGYGYTF
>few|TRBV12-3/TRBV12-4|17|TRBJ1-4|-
TGTGCCAGCAGTTTAGGGCAGGGTCGCGATCAGGGTGAAAAACTGTTTTTT
CASSLGQGRDQGEKLFF
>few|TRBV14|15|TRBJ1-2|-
TGTGCCAGCAGCCAAGATCCAGGGCCGGGGTATGGCTACACCTTC
CASSQDPGPGYGYTF
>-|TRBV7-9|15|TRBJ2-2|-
TGTGCCAGCAGCCCCTACAGTGGGAACACCGGGGAGCTGTTTTTT
CASSPYSGNTGELFF
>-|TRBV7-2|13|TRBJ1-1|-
TGTGCCAGCAGCTTAGGAAAGGACACTGAAGCTTTCTTT
CASSLGKDTEAFF
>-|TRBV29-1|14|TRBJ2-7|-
TGCAGCGCGGCCTATGATTCCGCGACCTACGAGCAGTACTTC
CSAAYDSATYEQYF
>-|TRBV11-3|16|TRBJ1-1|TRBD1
TGTGCCAGCAGCTTAGTTTTACAGGGGCTGAACACTGAAGCTTTCTTT
CASSLVLQGLNTEAFF
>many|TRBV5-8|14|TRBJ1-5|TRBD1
TGTGCCAGCAGCCCGAGGACAGGGGGCCAGCCCCAGCATTTT
CASSPRTGGQPQHF
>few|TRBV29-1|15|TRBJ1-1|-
TGCAGCGTCGAAGGGGATACAGCAATCAACACTGAAGCTTTCTTT
CSVEGDTAINTEAFF
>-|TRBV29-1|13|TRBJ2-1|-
TGCAGCGTTGCCCGTTCGGTAGGGGATGAGCAGTTCTTC
CSVARSVGDEQFF
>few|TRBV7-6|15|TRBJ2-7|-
TGTGCCAGCAGCTTAGGACTAGGCAGTACCTACGAGCAGTACTTC
CASSLGLGSTYEQYF
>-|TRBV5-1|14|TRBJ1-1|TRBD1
TGCGCCAGCAGCTTGGTGGGCAGGGGGTCTGAAGCTTTCTTT
CASSLVGRGSEAFF
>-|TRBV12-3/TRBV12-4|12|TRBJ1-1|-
TGTGCCAGCAGTCCCGGACAGTCTGAAGCTTTCTTT
CASSPGQSEAFF